The 5 T cell receptor beta chains in this list originate from one sample, sequenced in a study of shared clonotypes between healthy human individuals. Terminally differentiated effector memory CD45RA+ cells were left out of the naive CD8 fraction, which was CD45RO-negative and positively selected for CCR7. Profiled with immunoSEQ multiplex PCR; TCRdb holds only in-frame clones, not every one. Here the sample spans around 1.9 million clones, about 92% being singletons. Sequencing used naive CD8+ T cells from PBMCs. The receptors derive from a man between 18 and 29 years old in good health. Some clones in this sample may be carry-over from other donors' samples.

This chain joins TRBV30 and TRBJ1-3; D gene uncertain. The CDR3 has 13 residues. Germline CDR1 GTSNPN, CDR2 SVGIG (reference sequence). The V end lost 2 bases, the J end lost 5 bases, and 10 bases lay between the germline ends. The CDR3 DNA sequence: TGTGCCTGGAGTCCGGGTCAAAGAAACACCATATATTTT. It encodes CAWSPGQRNTIYF.

The J gene is TRBJ2-3, the V gene TRBV7-9; 7 nucleotides match TRBD1. Germline loops: CDR1 SEHNR, CDR2 FQNEAQ (reference sequence). V lost 4 bases, J lost 2 bases, and 6 bases stayed unmatched. This CDR3 contains 15 residues. CDR3 sequence (DNA): TGTGCCAGCAGCTCCGGGACAGTGAACACAGATACGCAGTATTTT. Translation gives CASSSGTVNTDTQYF.

This chain connects TRBV2 to TRBJ2-7; a weak D match, TRBD1 (5 bases). V was trimmed by 5 bases and J by 1 base, leaving 21 bases between them. CDR1 and CDR2 (germline): SNHLY, FYNNEI. The CDR3 runs 17 residues. CDR3 sequence: CASSLPKRDTGSYEQYF. For the CDR3, the DNA is TGTGCCAGCAGTTTACCCAAGCGAGATACAGGTTCCTACGAGCAGTACTTC.

The V call is TRBV15, the J call TRBJ1-5; D is possibly TRBD1 (6 bases). The CDR3 length is 17 residues. The germline V and J ends were trimmed by 0 bases and 0 bases, with 12 bases remaining between them. Per germline, CDR1 LNHNV and CDR2 YYDKDF (reference sequence). CDR3 coding DNA: TGTGCCACCAGCAGAGATGCAACAGGGCTTAGCAATCAGCCCCAGCATTTT. It encodes CATSRDATGLSNQPQHF.

This sequence joins TRBV9 and TRBJ2-5, with 12 bases identical to TRBD1. Losses at the gene ends were 3 bases for V and 1 base for J; bases not matched to a gene: 4. Germline CDR1 and CDR2: SGDLS and YYNGEE. The CDR3 has 16 amino acids. The chain's CDR3 is CASSDGTGGSQETQYF. As DNA, the CDR3 is TGTGCCAGCAGCGATGGGACAGGGGGCTCCCAAGAGACCCAGTACTTC.